This note documents a single TCR beta chain sequence. The target antigen is unknown. In germline, CDR1 is SGHRS, CDR2 YFSETQ. V was pared by 3 bases and J by 1 base, with 16 bases between. The CDR3 covers 16 residues. The second PCR ran about 7 to 12 cycles with a sample-barcoded 5' primer and J-beta primers. TCRdb re-called the 5' RACE reads through MiXCR, storing one row per CDR3 protein. The table lists approximately 810,000 distinct CDR3 sequences, around 26% of them singletons, with roughly a sixth in the top ten. The data are from a study of blood T cells in healthy people across ages. Findings and limits, study-wide: PBMCs were not sorted, which prevented a conclusive comparison of naive versus antigen-experienced cells. Per-million-T-cell TCR beta diversity fell roughly linearly with age. The study found TCR beta diversity correlated strongly with naive T cell percentage.

This clonotype was obtained from a woman over 75 in good health. This chain joins TRBV5-1 and TRBJ1-2, with D possibly being TRBD1 (5 bases). Sequenced: blood. CDR3 in amino acids: CASSWAQGTNNYGYTF. The CDR3 DNA follows: TGCGCCAGCAGCTGGGCCCAGGGCACTAATAACTATGGCTACACCTTC.